This TCR beta chain was identified in a study of T cells in Graves' hyperthyroidism and ophthalmopathy. Study-level results: The model forecast ophthalmopathy, anticipating it by a median approximately 7 months before onset.

Looked up from germline, CDR1 is LNHDA and CDR2 is SQIVND (reference sequence). V was cut by 7 bases and J by 7 bases, with 16 bases left in between. This CDR3 comprises 13 residues. Authors of the study amplified TCR beta CDR3 regions from RNA transcripts. First-round RT-PCR with HTBI primers amplified the TCR CDR3 region. One entry per CDR3 protein, called by TCRdb with MiXCR from the multiplex PCR reads. The data contain hundreds of thousands of distinct CDR3 sequences, roughly 40% of them singletons. With a duration under 2 months, the hyperthyroidism was newly diagnosed in patients aged 18 to 65. PBMCs were derived from around 10 ml fresh peripheral blood. The sample holds many counts of this clonotype. Its specificity is unknown.

Sequenced input: blood. The source is a man aged 18 to 29 with Graves' hyperthyroidism. The chain couples TRBV19 to TRBJ1-1; D uncertain. The CDR3, as DNA: TGTGCCAGTACCCTGGTGGGCCCCCATGAAGCTTTCTTT. This encodes CASTLVGPHEAFF.